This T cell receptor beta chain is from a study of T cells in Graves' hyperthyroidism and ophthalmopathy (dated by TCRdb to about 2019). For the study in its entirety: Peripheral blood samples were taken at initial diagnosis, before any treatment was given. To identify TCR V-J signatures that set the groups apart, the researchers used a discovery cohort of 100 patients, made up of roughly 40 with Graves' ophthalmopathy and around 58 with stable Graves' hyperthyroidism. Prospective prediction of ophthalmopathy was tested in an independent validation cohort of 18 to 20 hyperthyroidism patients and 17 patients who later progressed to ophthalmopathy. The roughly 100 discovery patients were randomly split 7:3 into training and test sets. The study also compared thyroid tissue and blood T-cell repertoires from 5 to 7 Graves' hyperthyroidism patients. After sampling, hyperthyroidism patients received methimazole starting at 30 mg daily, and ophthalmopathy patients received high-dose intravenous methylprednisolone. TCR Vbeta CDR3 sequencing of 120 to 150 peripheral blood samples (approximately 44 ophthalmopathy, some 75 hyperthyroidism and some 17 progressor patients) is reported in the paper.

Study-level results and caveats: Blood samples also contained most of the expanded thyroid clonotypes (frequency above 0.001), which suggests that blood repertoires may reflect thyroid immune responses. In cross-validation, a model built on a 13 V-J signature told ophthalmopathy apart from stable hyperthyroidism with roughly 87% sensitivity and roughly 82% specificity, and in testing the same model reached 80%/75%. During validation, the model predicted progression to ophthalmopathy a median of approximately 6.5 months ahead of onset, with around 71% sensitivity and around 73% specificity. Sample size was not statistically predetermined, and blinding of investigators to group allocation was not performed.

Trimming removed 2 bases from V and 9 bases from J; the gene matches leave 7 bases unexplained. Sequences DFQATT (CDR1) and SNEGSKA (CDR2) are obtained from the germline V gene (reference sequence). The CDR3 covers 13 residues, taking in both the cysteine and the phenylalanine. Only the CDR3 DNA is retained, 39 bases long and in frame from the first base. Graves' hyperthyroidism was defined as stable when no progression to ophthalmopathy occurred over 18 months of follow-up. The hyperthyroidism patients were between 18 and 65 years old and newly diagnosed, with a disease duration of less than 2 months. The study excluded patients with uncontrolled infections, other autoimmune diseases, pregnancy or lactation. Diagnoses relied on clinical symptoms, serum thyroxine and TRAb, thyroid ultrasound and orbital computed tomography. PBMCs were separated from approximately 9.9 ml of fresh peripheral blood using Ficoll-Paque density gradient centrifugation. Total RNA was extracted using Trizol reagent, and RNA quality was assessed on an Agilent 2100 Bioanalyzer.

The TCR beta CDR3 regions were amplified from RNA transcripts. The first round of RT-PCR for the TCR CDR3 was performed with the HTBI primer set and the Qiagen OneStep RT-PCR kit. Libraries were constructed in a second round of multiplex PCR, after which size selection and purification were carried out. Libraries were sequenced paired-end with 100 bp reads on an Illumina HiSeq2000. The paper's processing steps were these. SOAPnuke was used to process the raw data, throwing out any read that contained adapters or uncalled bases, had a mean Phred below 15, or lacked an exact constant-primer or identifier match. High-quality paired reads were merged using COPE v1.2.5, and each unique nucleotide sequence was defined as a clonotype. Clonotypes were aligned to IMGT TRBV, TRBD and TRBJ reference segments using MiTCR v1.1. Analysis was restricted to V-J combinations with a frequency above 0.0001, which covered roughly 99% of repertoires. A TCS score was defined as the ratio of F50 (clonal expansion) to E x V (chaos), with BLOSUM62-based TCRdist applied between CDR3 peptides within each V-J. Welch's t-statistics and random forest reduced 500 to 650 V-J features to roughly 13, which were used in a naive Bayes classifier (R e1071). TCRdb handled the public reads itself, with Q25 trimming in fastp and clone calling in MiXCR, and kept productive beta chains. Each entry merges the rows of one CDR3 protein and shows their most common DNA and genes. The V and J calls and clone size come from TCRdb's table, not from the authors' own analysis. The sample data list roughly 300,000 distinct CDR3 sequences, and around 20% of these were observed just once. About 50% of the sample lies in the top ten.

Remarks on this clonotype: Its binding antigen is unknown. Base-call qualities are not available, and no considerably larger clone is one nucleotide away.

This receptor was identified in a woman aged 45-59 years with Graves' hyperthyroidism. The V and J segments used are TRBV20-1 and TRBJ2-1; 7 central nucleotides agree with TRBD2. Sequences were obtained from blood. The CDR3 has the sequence CSARPALAAEQFF. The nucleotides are TGCAGTGCTAGACCCGCTCTAGCGGCTGAGCAGTTCTTC.